This T cell receptor beta chain derives from a study of T cells in lung cancer brain metastases (dated by TCRdb to between 2017 and 2018). For context, the study as a whole: Of the 20 patients, approximately 18 had a history of tobacco use, with a median of 40 pack-years. Of the 20 or so patients, approximately 19 received no interval therapy between resection of the primary and resection of the metastasis. A median interval of roughly 370 days was observed between acquisition of the primary and brain metastasis specimens. The study compared TCR beta CDR3 repertoires of fully resected primary non-small cell lung cancers with those of paired brain metastases. The cohort included 20 patients who provided 40 or so specimens, with each patient contributing one primary lung lesion and one brain metastasis. Patients had a median age at first diagnosis of more than 55 years, with 8 or 9 males and around eleven females. An average DNA integrity number of 3.8 was found in both primary and metastatic specimens, and no significant difference was detected between sites. Study-level results and caveats: Most clones were found to be lesion-specific, and limited overlap was observed between paired lesions (mean Morisita index 0.23). DNA fragmentation in the FFPE samples may have prevented recovery of the complete infiltrating T cell repertoire. In brain metastases, the ten most abundant clones accounted for a significantly larger fraction of the repertoire than in primaries, a finding that suggests clonal expansion. It was not possible to control for the effects of preoperative corticosteroids on T cell infiltration in brain metastases. Significantly fewer unique productive clones were found in brain metastases than in paired primaries (median around 1,400 versus 4,600).

V loses 5 bases, J loses 6 bases, and the germline ends lie 14 bases apart. The CDR3 covers 13 residues, taking in both the cysteine and the phenylalanine. CDR3 DNA only is kept here, 39 bases in frame from base 1. CDR1 SEHNR and CDR2 FQNEAQ were looked up in the germline V gene (reference sequence). Between 2.24 and 4.92 ug genomic DNA was input per sample, with paired samples receiving equal DNA input. TCR beta libraries were built with the immunoSEQ hsTCRbeta Kit using multiplexed V and J gene primers in two PCR steps. The pooled libraries, together with positive and negative controls, were sequenced on an Illumina MiSeq running a 100-cycle paired-end protocol. Per the source publication's procedure: Raw data were processed by the immunoSEQ vendor into normalized, annotated TCR beta repertoire reports. Richness was defined as unique clones by nucleotide sequence, and total richness was extrapolated with the iChao1 and Efron-Thisted estimators. Pielou's evenness, Simpson's index, top-ten clone proportional abundance, and Morisita overlap index were used to characterize and compare paired lesions. Drawn from immuneACCESS, this table holds only the in-frame rearrangements with V and J called that TCRdb kept. Clones are partly lost; checked studies trace under half to an unresolved V gene and leave the rest unexplained. The DNA gave D and trimming, while V, J and clone size come from that table. The sample table contains several thousand clones; only one count was recorded for just under 90% of them. Less than 14% of the sample belongs to the ten largest clones.

Resection was performed in the patients for synchronous oligometastatic disease or for delayed recurrence of a solitary brain metastasis. To avoid including cancers other than NSCLC, any patient with a history of multiple malignancies was excluded. Tumor areas were macrodissected from several deparaffinized 7.5 to 10 um unstained sections under guidance from marked H&E slides. All specimens were fixed in formalin and embedded in paraffin (FFPE). The AllPrep DNA/RNA FFPE Kit was used to extract genomic DNA. Comments on this clone: Its recognized antigen is unknown. No clone much larger than this one lies a single base away; base qualities are absent.

Rearrangement joined TRBV7-9 to TRBJ2-7, with the D call perhaps TRBD1 or TRBD2, each one matching 5 bases. The sequence was collected from a man in his fifties or sixties with non-small cell lung cancer. Source material: tumor tissue from the primary lung tumor. The cell subset or site label of this sample denotes: primary lung cancer lesion. The sequence in DNA is TGTGCCAGCAGCCCGGCCGGTGGGGGCGAGCAGTACTTC. Its protein reads: CASSPAGGGEQYF.